Each of the 3 T cell receptor beta chains below was sequenced from the same sample in a study of blood T cell repertoires in COVID-19. TCRdb keeps only in-frame clones here, not all; method: immunoSEQ multiplex PCR. Seen here are about 230,000 clones, over 65% observed once, and the top ten hold under 3%. Specimen: peripheral blood. These receptors originate from a woman in her 70s with active or convalescent COVID-19.

This sequence joins TRBV20-1 and TRBJ2-3; D gene ambiguous. The CDR3 has 11 amino acids. Deletions cut 3 bases from V and 3 bases from J, with 4 bases between. The V gene's germline CDR1 is DFQATT and CDR2 SNEGSKA (reference sequence). The CDR3 sequence is CSASPTDTQYF. Written as DNA, the CDR3 is TGCAGTGCTAGCCCGACAGATACGCAGTATTTT.

Notes on this clone: This is likely a read error, given that the CDR3 carries no conserved phenylalanine or tryptophan at its end. No DNA is shown, since the ends of the CDR3 on it are uncertain; the CDR3 is the one TCRdb lists. J is TRBJ1-2 and V is TRBV6-6; TRBD1 is taken as the D call from the table, unchecked against the DNA. CDR1 is MNHNY, CDR2 SVGAGI, per germline (reference sequence). Inclusive of both ends, the CDR3 amounts to 14 amino acids. The CDR3 here is CASSYHTGQGPEAL.

The chain carries TRBV20-1 and TRBJ1-2; 11 positions agree with TRBD1. Trimming at V came to 3 bases and at J to 8 bases, leaving 11 bases not matched to a gene. Germline V lookup: CDR1 DFQATT, CDR2 SNEGSKA (reference sequence). This CDR3 has 15 residues. The CDR3 DNA follows: TGCAGTGCTAGTAGTCGCGGGACAGGGGGAGAAGGCTACACCTTC. This codes for CSASSRGTGGEGYTF.